The T cell receptor (beta chain) under discussion was sequenced for a study of T cells in Graves' hyperthyroidism and ophthalmopathy. Study as a whole: Peripheral blood was obtained at initial diagnosis, preceding any treatment.

Overall study results and limits: Ophthalmopathy was model-predicted a median approximately 6.4 months pre-onset.

Researchers took RNA transcripts and amplified the TCR beta CDR3 regions from them. A set of HTBI primers served as the primers for a first-round RT-PCR of the TCR CDR3. One entry per CDR3 protein, called by TCRdb with MiXCR from the multiplex PCR reads. The sample has 600,000 to 900,000 distinct CDR3 sequences; about 16% are singletons. The CDR3 is 14 residues long. J was trimmed by 8 bases and V by 6 bases; bases with no gene match: 7. The germline V gene encodes CDR1 SNHLY and CDR2 FYNNEI. This clonotype was counted ten times or more. Antigen: not known. What was sequenced was blood. The chain employs TRBV2 and TRBJ1-4; 9 bases line up with TRBD1. The sequence was obtained from a man aged 18 to 29 with Graves' hyperthyroidism. The CDR3 coding sequence is TGTGCCAGCAGCGAGGACAGGGGAGGGGAAAAACTGTTTTTT. Protein sequence: CASSEDRGGEKLFF. The whole variable domain, filled in from reference TRBV2 and TRBJ1-4, reads EPEVTQTPSHQVTQMGQEVILRCVPISNHLYFYWYRQILGQKVEFLVSFYNNEISEKSEIFDDQFSVERPDGSNFTLKIRSTKLEDSAMYFCASSEDRGGEKLFFGSGTQLSVL.